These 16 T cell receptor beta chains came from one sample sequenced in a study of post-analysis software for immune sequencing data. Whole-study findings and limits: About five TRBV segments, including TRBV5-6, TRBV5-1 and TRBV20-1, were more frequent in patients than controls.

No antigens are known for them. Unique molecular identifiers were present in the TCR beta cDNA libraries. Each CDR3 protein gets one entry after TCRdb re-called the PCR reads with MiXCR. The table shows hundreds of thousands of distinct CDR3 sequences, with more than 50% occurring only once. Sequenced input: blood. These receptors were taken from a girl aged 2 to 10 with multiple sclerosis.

CDR3 protein: CASSVVAGTVADTQYF. In DNA form, the CDR3 reads TGTGCCAGCAGCGTAGTGGCGGGGACGGTCGCAGATACGCAGTATTTT. The V gene is TRBV9, the J gene TRBJ2-3, with D perhaps TRBD2 (6 bases). CDR3 size: 16 residues. The germline V and J ends were trimmed by 0 bases and 4 bases, with 15 bases remaining between them. Germline values: CDR1 SGDLS, CDR2 YYNGEE. Combining the CDR3 with reference TRBV9 and TRBJ2-3 gives the whole variable domain DSGVTQTPKHLITATGQRVTLRCSPRSGDLSVYWYQQSLDQGLQFLIQYYNGEERAKGNILERFSAQQFPDLHSELNLSSLELGDSALYFCASSVVAGTVADTQYFGPGTRLTVL.

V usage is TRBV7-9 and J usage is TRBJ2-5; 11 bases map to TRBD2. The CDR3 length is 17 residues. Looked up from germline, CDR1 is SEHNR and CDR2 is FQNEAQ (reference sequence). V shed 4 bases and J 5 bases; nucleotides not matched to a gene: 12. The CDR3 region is CASSSGLAGVRGETQYF. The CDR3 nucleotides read TGTGCCAGCAGCTCCGGACTAGCGGGCGTTCGGGGGGAGACCCAGTACTTC.

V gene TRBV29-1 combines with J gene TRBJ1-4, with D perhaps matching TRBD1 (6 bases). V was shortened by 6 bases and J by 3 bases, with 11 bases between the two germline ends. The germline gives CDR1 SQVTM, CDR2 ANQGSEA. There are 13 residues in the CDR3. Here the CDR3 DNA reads TGCAGCGTATACAGGGCACCTAATGAAAAACTGTTTTTT. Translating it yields CSVYRAPNEKLFF.

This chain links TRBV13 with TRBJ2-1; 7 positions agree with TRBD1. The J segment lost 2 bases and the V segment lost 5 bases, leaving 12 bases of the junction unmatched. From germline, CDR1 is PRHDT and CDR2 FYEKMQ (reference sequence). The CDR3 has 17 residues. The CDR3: CASSVHRGSLAYNEQFF. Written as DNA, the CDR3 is TGTGCCAGCAGCGTACACAGGGGCTCCCTAGCCTACAATGAGCAGTTCTTC.

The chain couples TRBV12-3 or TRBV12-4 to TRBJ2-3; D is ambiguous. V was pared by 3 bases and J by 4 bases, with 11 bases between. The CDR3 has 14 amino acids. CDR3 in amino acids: CASSFIGIADTQYF. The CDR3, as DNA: TGTGCCAGCAGTTTTATAGGTATCGCAGATACGCAGTATTTT.

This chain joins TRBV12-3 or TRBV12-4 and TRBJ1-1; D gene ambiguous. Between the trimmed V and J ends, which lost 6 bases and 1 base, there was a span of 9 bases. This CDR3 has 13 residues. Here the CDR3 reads CASRLTENTEAFF. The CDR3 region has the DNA TGTGCCAGCAGACTTACAGAGAACACTGAAGCTTTCTTT.

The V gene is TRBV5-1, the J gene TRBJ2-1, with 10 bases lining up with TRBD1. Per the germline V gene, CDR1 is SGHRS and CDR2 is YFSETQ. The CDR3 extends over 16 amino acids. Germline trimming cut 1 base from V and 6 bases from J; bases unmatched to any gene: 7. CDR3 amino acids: CASSLSGQGGGNEQFF. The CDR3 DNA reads TGCGCCAGCAGCTTGTCCGGACAGGGGGGAGGCAATGAGCAGTTCTTC.

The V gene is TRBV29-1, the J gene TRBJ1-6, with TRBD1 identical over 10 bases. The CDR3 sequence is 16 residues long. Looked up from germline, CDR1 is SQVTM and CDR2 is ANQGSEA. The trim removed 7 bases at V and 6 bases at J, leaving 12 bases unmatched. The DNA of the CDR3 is TGCAGCGGGATAGACAGGGGGCGAGTGACTAATTCACCCCTCCACTTT. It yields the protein CSGIDRGRVTNSPLHF.

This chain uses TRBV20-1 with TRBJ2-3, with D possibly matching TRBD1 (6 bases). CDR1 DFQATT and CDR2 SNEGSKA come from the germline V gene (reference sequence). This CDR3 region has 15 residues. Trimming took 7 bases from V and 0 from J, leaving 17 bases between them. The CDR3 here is CSVLGGRRSTDTQYF. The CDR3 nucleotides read TGCAGTGTTTTAGGGGGAAGGCGAAGCACAGATACGCAGTATTTT.

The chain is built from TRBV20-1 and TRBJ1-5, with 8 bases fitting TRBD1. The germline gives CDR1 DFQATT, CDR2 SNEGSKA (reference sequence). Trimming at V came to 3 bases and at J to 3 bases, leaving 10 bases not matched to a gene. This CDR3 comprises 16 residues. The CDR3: CSARGVDRVLNQPQHF. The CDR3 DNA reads TGCAGTGCTAGGGGCGTGGACAGGGTCCTCAATCAGCCCCAGCATTTT.

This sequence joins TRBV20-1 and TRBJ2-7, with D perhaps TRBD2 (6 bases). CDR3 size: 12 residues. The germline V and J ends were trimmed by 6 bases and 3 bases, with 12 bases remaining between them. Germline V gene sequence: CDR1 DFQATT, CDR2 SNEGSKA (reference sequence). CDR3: CSAQIADYEQYF. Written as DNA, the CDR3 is TGCAGTGCCCAAATAGCGGACTACGAGCAGTACTTC.

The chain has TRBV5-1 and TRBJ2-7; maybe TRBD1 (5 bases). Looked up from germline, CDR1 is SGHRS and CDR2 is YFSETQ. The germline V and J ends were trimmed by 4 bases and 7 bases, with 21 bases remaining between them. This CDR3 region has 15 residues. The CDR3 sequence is CASSPGREQSEEQYF. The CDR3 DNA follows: TGCGCCAGCAGCCCCGGCAGGGAACAATCGGAGGAGCAGTACTTC.

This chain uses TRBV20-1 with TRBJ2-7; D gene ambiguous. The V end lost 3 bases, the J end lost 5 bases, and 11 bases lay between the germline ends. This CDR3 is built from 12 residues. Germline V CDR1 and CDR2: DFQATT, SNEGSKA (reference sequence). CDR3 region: CSASADVHEQYF. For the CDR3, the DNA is TGCAGTGCTAGCGCGGACGTACACGAGCAGTACTTC.

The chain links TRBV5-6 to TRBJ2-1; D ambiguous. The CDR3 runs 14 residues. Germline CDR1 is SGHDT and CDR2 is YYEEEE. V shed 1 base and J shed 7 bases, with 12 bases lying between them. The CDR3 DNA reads TGTGCCAGCAGCTTGACCACTTGGAAGAATGAGCAGTTCTTC. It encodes CASSLTTWKNEQFF.

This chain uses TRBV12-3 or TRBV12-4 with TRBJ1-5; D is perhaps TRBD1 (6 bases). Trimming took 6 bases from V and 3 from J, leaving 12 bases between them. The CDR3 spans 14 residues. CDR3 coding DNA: TGTGCCAGCAGAACCGGACAGACCAATCAGCCCCAGCATTTT. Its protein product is CASRTGQTNQPQHF.

In DNA, the CDR3 is TGTGCCAGCAGTTCCAGGGGCGAGCAGTACTTC. This codes for CASSSRGEQYF. V is TRBV7-9 and J is TRBJ2-7; D is possibly TRBD1 (6 bases). This CDR3 comprises 11 residues. V shed 6 bases and J shed 6 bases, with 9 bases lying between them. CDR1 is SEHNR and CDR2 is FQNEAQ in the germline V gene (reference sequence). The full variable domain, completed using reference TRBV7-9 and TRBJ2-7, is DTGVSQNPRHKITKRGQNVTFRCDPISEHNRLYWYRQTLGQGPEFLTYFQNEAQLEKSRLLSDRFSAERPKGSFSTLEIQRTEQGDSAMYLCASSSRGEQYFGPGTRLTVT.